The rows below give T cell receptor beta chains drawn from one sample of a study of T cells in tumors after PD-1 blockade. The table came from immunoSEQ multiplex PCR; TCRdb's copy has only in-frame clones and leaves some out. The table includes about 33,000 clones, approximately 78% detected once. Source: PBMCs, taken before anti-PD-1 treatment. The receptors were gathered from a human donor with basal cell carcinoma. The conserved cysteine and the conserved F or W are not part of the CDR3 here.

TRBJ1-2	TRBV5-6	ASSISGQGYGYT
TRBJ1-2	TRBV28	ASTPGASYFNT
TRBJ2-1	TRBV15	ATGDATGNEQF
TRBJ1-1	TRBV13	ASSDRGGTFTAF
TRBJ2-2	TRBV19	ASSIGLAEAGELF
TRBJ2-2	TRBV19	ASRDLSRTGPNTGELF
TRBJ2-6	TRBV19	ASSIVGTGPPRANVLT
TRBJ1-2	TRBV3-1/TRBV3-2	ASSQDRGLSNYGYT
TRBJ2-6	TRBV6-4	ASKTGAGANVLT
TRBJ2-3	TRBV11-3	ASSLERPGGFLSTDTQY
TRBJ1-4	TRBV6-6	ASNRGSGTNEKLF
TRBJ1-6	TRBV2	ASRRQNLGSPLH
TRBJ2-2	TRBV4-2	ASSQVPGTPNTGELF
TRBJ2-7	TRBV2	AGRWGGSYEQY
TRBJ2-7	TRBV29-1	SVASGLATYEQY
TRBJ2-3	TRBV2	ASRLTSGGTDTQY